This T cell receptor (beta chain) was sequenced for a study of T cell changes during pregnancy in multiple sclerosis. Measured with immunoSEQ multiplex PCR; TCRdb has only the in-frame clones, and not every one. The data show around 53,000 clones, around 92% seen once. V lost 4 bases, J lost 4 bases, and 17 bases lay in between. The germline CDR1 and CDR2 sequences are LNHDA and SQIVND (reference sequence). This CDR3 is 16 amino acids long. This sequence joins TRBV19 and TRBJ2-1; D possibly corresponds to TRBD2 (6 bases). Source: CD4+ T cells from peripheral blood mononuclear cells, taken after pregnancy. This receptor was identified in a female donor with multiple sclerosis, enrolled in a pregnancy study. DNA of the CDR3: TGTGCCAGTAGTACCGCGACGGGGGTAGTATACAATGAGCAGTTCTTC. Translation: CASSTATGVVYNEQFF.